This T cell receptor (beta chain) was sequenced for a study of blood T cell repertoires in COVID-19. This CDR3 has 16 amino acids. V was clipped by 0 bases and J by 0 bases, with 9 bases between them. Profiled with immunoSEQ multiplex PCR; TCRdb holds only in-frame clones, not every one. The sample lists some 100,000 clones, about nine tenths occurring once. Sequencing was carried out using peripheral blood. The J gene is TRBJ1-3, the V gene TRBV23-1, with D possibly matching TRBD1 (6 bases). TRBV23-1 is an ORF, and what it does is uncertain. The TCR originated in a man aged 50-60 years with acute or convalescent COVID-19. CDR3 amino acids: CASSQSGQSSGNTIYF. The CDR3 DNA follows: TGCGCCAGCAGTCAATCTGGACAGAGCTCTGGAAACACCATATATTTT.